These 20 T cell receptor beta chains were all obtained from the same sample, sequenced in a study of beta chain features in type 1 diabetes. Whole-study results and caveats: TCRB CDR3s from Type 1 diabetes patients were moderately but significantly shorter in all four CD4+ subsets.

No cognate antigen is known for these TCRs. Expressed TCRB transcripts were sequenced after all isolated RNA was converted to cDNA. This table comes from immunoSEQ multiplex PCR, and its TCRdb copy is limited to in-frame clones, with some not included. The sample has about 640,000 clones, approximately 13% seen once. The specimen was naive CD4+ T cells from blood. These receptors came from a man aged 25-40 years with type 1 diabetes.

This clone showed up just a few times. The chain is built from TRBV2 and TRBJ2-3; D possibly matches TRBD1 or TRBD2 (7 bases each). Trimming left V 4 bases short and J 5 bases short, with 13 bases between. CDR3 length equals 14 residues. CDR1 SNHLY and CDR2 FYNNEI come from the germline V gene. The CDR3 DNA sequence: TGTGCCAGCAGTGGACAGGGAGGGGTAGATACGCAGTATTTT. As protein: CASSGQGGVDTQYF. The entire variable domain, with the rest obtained from reference TRBV2 and TRBJ2-3, is as follows: EPEVTQTPSHQVTQMGQEVILRCVPISNHLYFYWYRQILGQKVEFLVSFYNNEISEKSEIFDDQFSVERPDGSNFTLKIRSTKLEDSAMYFCASSGQGGVDTQYFGPGTRLTVL.

The J gene is TRBJ1-1, the V gene TRBV25-1, with 7 positions matching TRBD1. The CDR3 runs to 13 residues. Germline trimming cut 7 bases from V and 1 base from J; bases unmatched to any gene: 3. CDR1 is MGHDK and CDR2 is SYGVNS in the germline V gene. This CDR3 reads CASTWTGNTEAFF. CDR3 bases: TGTGCCAGCACCTGGACAGGGAACACTGAAGCTTTCTTT.

This clone was recorded a few times. This sequence joins TRBV4-3 and TRBJ1-6, with D unclear. Germline V gene data show CDR1 as LGHNA and CDR2 as YSLEER. CDR3 length: 17 residues. Trimming removed 0 bases at V and 8 bases at J, with 17 bases between. Here the CDR3 reads CASSQERGDWRDSPLHF. For the CDR3, the DNA is TGCGCCAGCAGCCAAGAGAGAGGAGACTGGCGGGATTCACCCCTCCACTTT.

This chain links TRBV7-9 with TRBJ2-7; 9 nucleotides align to TRBD1. The V gene's germline CDR1 is SEHNR and CDR2 FQNEAQ (reference sequence). CDR3 size: 17 residues. J gave up 5 bases and V 6 bases, and 17 bases lay outside the gene matches. The CDR3 sequence: CASSTNLRQGVWDEQYF. The CDR3 DNA sequence: TGTGCCAGCAGTACGAACCTCCGACAGGGGGTATGGGACGAGCAGTACTTC.

This clone has just one count. The V gene is TRBV4-2, the J gene TRBJ1-4; possible D gene TRBD1, 6 bases. Germline V gene sequence: CDR1 LGHNA, CDR2 YNFKEQ. Trimming left V 7 bases short and J 0 bases short, with 18 bases between. The CDR3 covers 17 residues. In DNA form, the CDR3 reads TGTGCCAGCACCCGAAAAACGGACAGTTCAACTAATGAAAAACTGTTTTTT. It yields the protein CASTRKTDSSTNEKLFF.

CDR3 bases: TGTGCCAGTTGGAGGGGCTCCTATAATTCACCCCTCCACTTT. Its protein is CASWRGSYNSPLHF. This rearrangement joins TRBV19 to TRBJ1-6, with D perhaps matching TRBD1 (5 bases). Germline CDR1 is LNHDA and CDR2 is SQIVND (reference sequence). The CDR3 sequence is 14 residues long. Trimming left V 8 bases short and J 0 bases short, with 8 bases between.

The chain combines TRBV7-2 with TRBJ2-3; possible D gene TRBD2, 6 bases. The CDR3 totals 13 residues. Per the germline V gene, CDR1 is SGHTA and CDR2 is FQGNSA. The V end was cut by 3 bases, the J end by 8 bases, with 12 bases between. For the CDR3, the DNA is TGTGCCAGCAGCTTCGCCGGGACTGGTACGCAGTATTTT. Translation: CASSFAGTGTQYF.

The chain employs TRBV7-2 and TRBJ1-2; a weak D match, TRBD1 (6 bases). With 5 bases removed from V and 3 bases from J, the gap between germline ends came to 10 bases. The germline CDR1 and CDR2 sequences are SGHTA and FQGNSA. The CDR3 has 13 residues. The CDR3: CASSVKGDYGYTF. CDR3 sequence (DNA): TGTGCCAGCAGCGTAAAGGGGGACTATGGCTACACCTTC.

The rearrangement uses TRBV9 and TRBJ2-3; TRBD2 is a possible D gene (6 bases). The CDR3 runs 17 residues. Germline V CDR1 and CDR2: SGDLS, YYNGEE. V was shortened by 0 bases and J by 3 bases, with 17 bases between the two germline ends. In nucleotides, the CDR3 is TGTGCCAGCAGCGTAGGGGGCCCTGGCGGGATTACAGATACGCAGTATTTT. As protein: CASSVGGPGGITDTQYF.

V gene TRBV7-7 combines with J gene TRBJ2-5, with 7 bases matching TRBD2. The CDR3 is 15 amino acids. CDR1 and CDR2 from the germline V gene are SSHAT and FNYEAQ (reference sequence). Unmatched junction bases numbered 11, after V lost 5 bases and J lost 5 bases. CDR3 in DNA: TGTGCCAGCAGCCCCGGAGCGGGGCCGGAGGAGACCCAGTACTTC. Translated: CASSPGAGPEETQYF.

This clone has more than one count but fewer than ten. V and J are TRBV5-1 and TRBJ2-7; possible D gene TRBD1, 7 bases. CDR1 SGHRS and CDR2 YFSETQ come from the germline V gene. This CDR3 has 14 residues. Trimming left V 2 bases short and J 1 base short, with 10 bases between. The CDR3 nucleotides read TGCGCCAGCAGCTTCCAGGGGGGTTCCTACGAGCAGTACTTC. Translated, it gives CASSFQGGSYEQYF.

This rearrangement joins TRBV5-6 to TRBJ2-5; a possible D gene is TRBD1 (5 bases). Trimming removed 0 bases from V and 0 bases from J, with 9 bases in between. The CDR3 has 15 residues. CDR1 SGHDT and CDR2 YYEEEE come from the germline V gene. Here the CDR3 DNA reads TGTGCCAGCAGCTTGGCCAGGGTGTACCAAGAGACCCAGTACTTC. It translates to CASSLARVYQETQYF.

This clone was found a few times. The gene calls are TRBV7-3 and TRBJ2-3, with D perhaps TRBD1 (6 bases). Deletions cut 5 bases from V and 1 base from J, with 19 bases between. Per germline, CDR1 SGHTA and CDR2 FQGTGA. The CDR3 loop spans 17 amino acids. Written as DNA, the CDR3 is TGTGCCAGCAGCCCCCAGGGGTGGAAGGGTGGCACAGATACGCAGTATTTT. Translation gives CASSPQGWKGGTDTQYF.

This clone was seen more than once but under ten times. The chain links TRBV28 to TRBJ2-7; D unresolved. The CDR3 contains 12 residues. The germline CDR1 and CDR2 sequences are MDHEN and SYDVKM. V gave up 6 bases and J gave up 2 bases, with 8 bases separating them. DNA of the CDR3: TGTGCCAGCAGCGGCAGAGCCTACGAGCAGTACTTC. Translated: CASSGRAYEQYF.

This clone was seen a handful of times. The V call is TRBV6-5, the J call TRBJ2-1; D might be TRBD1 (5 bases). V was trimmed by 6 bases and J by 7 bases, leaving 19 bases between them. Germline CDR1 MNHEY, CDR2 SVGAGI. This CDR3 has 15 amino acids. In nucleotides, the CDR3 is TGTGCCAGCAGGAGAGAAGGGGCGCGATGGAATGAGCAGTTCTTC. Protein: CASRREGARWNEQFF.

This clone was picked up a small number of times. The V and J genes are TRBV19 and TRBJ2-5, with D perhaps assigned TRBD1 or TRBD2 (5 bases each). Per the germline V gene, CDR1 is LNHDA and CDR2 is SQIVND (reference sequence). The CDR3 has 14 residues. V was clipped by 6 bases and J by 4 bases, with 15 bases between them. CDR3: CASSRDPGPETQYF. DNA for the CDR3: TGTGCCAGTAGCCGGGACCCAGGCCCAGAGACCCAGTACTTC.

The gene calls are TRBV5-1 and TRBJ1-5, with D hard to call. Germline values: CDR1 SGHRS, CDR2 YFSETQ. The ends were cut back, 2 bases at V and 5 bases at J, with 14 bases in the middle. The CDR3 is 15 residues long. CDR3: CASSFTAGGDQPQHF. The DNA of the CDR3 is TGCGCCAGCAGCTTCACCGCCGGTGGGGATCAGCCCCAGCATTTT.

The chain couples TRBV7-2 to TRBJ1-1; TRBD1 matches at 11 bases. J was trimmed by 1 base and V by 7 bases; bases with no gene match: 8. Germline V lookup: CDR1 SGHTA, CDR2 FQGNSA. The CDR3 totals 16 residues. CDR3 nucleotide sequence: TGTGCCAGCACCCTTCAGGACAGGGGGCCGAACACTGAAGCTTTCTTT. This sequence encodes CASTLQDRGPNTEAFF.

The J gene is TRBJ1-2, the V gene TRBV21-1; TRBD1 reflects the table's D call only, with no check against the DNA. TRBV21-1 is an annotated pseudogene. The CDR3 has 15 amino acids. In DNA form, the CDR3 reads TGTGCCAGCAGCTCTCGGGACAGGGGTTGCTATGGCTACACCTTC. Translation: CASSSRDRGCYGYTF.

The sample holds a few counts of this clone. The chain uses TRBV6-6 and TRBJ2-2, with a possible D match to TRBD1 (7 bases). V was shortened by 6 bases and J by 6 bases, with 17 bases between the two germline ends. The CDR3 length is 15 residues. Germline V gene lookup returns CDR1 MNHNY and CDR2 SVGAGI (reference sequence). The CDR3 loop is CASRFRDSGPGELFF. The CDR3 DNA is TGTGCCAGCAGGTTCCGGGACAGCGGGCCCGGGGAGCTGTTTTTT.